Shown below are 4 T cell receptor beta chains from a single sample sequenced in a study of T cell responses to AZD1222 COVID-19 vaccine (dated by TCRdb to about 2021). The meaning of the sample's time point label: baseline before first vaccination. Library method: the immunoSEQ multiplex PCR assay. The table comes from immuneACCESS by way of TCRdb, which keeps in-frame sequences with V and J called. Part of the clones is missing from these tables; in studies checked, under half for an unresolved V gene and the rest for unknown reasons. This sample has around 110,000 clones in its table, and roughly 84% of those were observed once. The ten largest make up 7.5% of the sample. Sequencing was performed on peripheral blood, taken on day 0 of AZD1222 vaccination. These receptors came from an adult in good health.

This rearrangement joins TRBV27 to TRBJ2-2; 9 bases align to TRBD2. With V trimmed by 0 bases and J by 1 base, 3 bases remained unmatched. CDR1 and CDR2 from the germline V gene are MNHEY and SMNVEV (reference sequence). The CDR3 covers 17 residues. Here the CDR3 reads CASSLSLLAGNTGELFF. The CDR3 DNA is TGTGCCAGCAGTTTATCGTTACTAGCGGGGAACACCGGGGAGCTGTTTTTT.

The chain joins TRBV12-3 or TRBV12-4 to TRBJ2-1; D is undetermined. Trimming took 5 bases from V and 4 from J, leaving 6 bases between them. This CDR3 comprises 12 residues. This chain's CDR3 is CASSLHYNEQFF. DNA for the CDR3: TGTGCCAGCAGTCTCCATTACAATGAGCAGTTCTTC.

The gene calls are TRBV1 and TRBJ2-3; the D call in the table, TRBD2, was not verified against the DNA. TRBV1 represents a pseudogene. The CDR3 is 15 residues long. In nucleotides, the CDR3 is TGCACCAGCAGCCAAGACGGTCTAAACACAGATACGCAGTATTTT. It codes for CTSSQDGLNTDTQYF.

This chain uses TRBV30 with TRBJ2-3; 9 bases match TRBD2. The germline V gene encodes CDR1 GTSNPN and CDR2 SVGIG (reference sequence). V lost 7 bases to trimming and J lost 2 bases; unmatched junction nucleotides: 4. The CDR3 has 13 residues. Here the CDR3 reads CASTSGPTDTQYF. CDR3 in DNA: TGTGCCTCGACTAGCGGACCCACAGATACGCAGTATTTT.